Below, 14 T cell receptor beta chains from the same sample are listed, as sequenced in a study of cytomegalovirus exposure and HLA in healthy donors. The study ran its PCR with 60 Vbeta and 13 Jbeta primers. Clones were read by immunoSEQ multiplex PCR, and TCRdb kept only the in-frame ones, dropping some. The specimen's table records roughly 50,000 clones. The sample consisted of PBMCs. These TCRs come from a female donor in good health and CMV-seronegative.

This chain joins TRBV5-5 and TRBJ1-1; a possible D gene is TRBD1 (6 bases). The CDR3 consists of 14 residues. Trimming shortened V by 1 base and J by 6 bases, and 13 bases separated the two germline ends. Germline CDR1 reads SGHKS; CDR2 reads YYEKEE (reference sequence). CDR3 DNA sequence: TGTGCCAGCAGCTTGTGGCAGGGGATATCTGAAGCTTTCTTT. Protein sequence: CASSLWQGISEAFF.

V is TRBV5-4 and J is TRBJ2-1, with TRBD2 matching over 10 bases. Germline CDR1 and CDR2: SGHNT and YYREEE (reference sequence). With V trimmed by 4 bases and J by 5 bases, 6 bases remained unmatched. CDR3 length: 15 amino acids. CDR3: CASSRTAGGDNEQFF. The CDR3 nucleotides are TGTGCCAGCAGCCGGACAGCGGGGGGGGACAATGAGCAGTTCTTC.

V gene TRBV28 combines with J gene TRBJ2-1, with 12 bases aligning to TRBD2. V shed 6 bases and J 4 bases; nucleotides not matched to a gene: 13. There are 18 residues in the CDR3. Germline loops: CDR1 MDHEN, CDR2 SYDVKM. The CDR3 reads CASRRGTSGFPFYNEQFF. The CDR3 DNA follows: TGTGCCAGCAGACGAGGGACTAGCGGGTTTCCCTTTTACAATGAGCAGTTCTTC.

The DNA of the CDR3 is TGTGCCAGCAGCATAAAACAGGGGGCCGAAGCTTTCTTT. Protein: CASSIKQGAEAFF. This sequence joins TRBV11-1 and TRBJ1-1; 9 nucleotides align to TRBD1. Germline CDR1 is SGHAT and CDR2 is FQDESV (reference sequence). V was clipped by 5 bases and J by 8 bases; unmatched bases: 6. CDR3 length: 13 amino acids. Drawing the rest from reference TRBV11-1 and TRBJ1-1, the complete variable domain is EAEVAQSPRYKITEKSQAVAFWCDPISGHATLYWYRQILGQGPELLVQFQDESVVDDSQLPKDRFSAERLKGVDSTLKIQPAELGDSAMYLCASSIKQGAEAFFGQGTRLTVV.

The V call is TRBV29-1, the J call TRBJ2-6, with 7 positions matching TRBD1. The CDR3 loop spans 16 amino acids. Trimming removed 6 bases from V and 2 bases from J; junction bases left unmatched: 10. Germline V gene sequence: CDR1 SQVTM, CDR2 ANQGSEA. The CDR3 DNA reads TGCAGCGTCATAGACAGGGAACCCCCTGGGGCCAACGTCCTGACTTTC. Protein sequence: CSVIDREPPGANVLTF.

Here the CDR3 DNA reads TGTGCCAGCAGCTTGGACAGGGCGAGGAACATTCAGTACTTC. This gives the protein CASSLDRARNIQYF. V and J are TRBV5-4 and TRBJ2-4, with D possibly being TRBD1 (6 bases). The V gene lost 0 bases and the J gene lost 7 bases, with 11 bases spanning the gap. The CDR3 is 14 amino acids. Per the germline V gene, CDR1 is SGHNT and CDR2 is YYREEE (reference sequence).

This chain uses TRBV6-5 with TRBJ1-2; weak D call: TRBD1 (6 bases). The CDR3 is 13 residues long. Per the germline V gene, CDR1 is MNHEY and CDR2 is SVGAGI. Trimming cost V 5 bases and J 4 bases, with 11 bases left between them. The chain's CDR3 is CASSPTGFYGYTF. The CDR3 DNA is TGTGCCAGCAGTCCGACAGGATTCTATGGCTACACCTTC.

The gene calls are TRBV20-1 and TRBJ2-1; a possible D gene is TRBD2 (5 bases). Germline CDR1 DFQATT, CDR2 SNEGSKA (reference sequence). V was cut by 8 bases and J by 4 bases, with 9 bases left in between. The CDR3 runs 11 residues. CDR3 coding DNA: TGCAGTAATACTAGGTACAATGAGCAGTTCTTC. This encodes CSNTRYNEQFF.

The chain couples TRBV29-1 to TRBJ1-1, with 7 bases aligning to TRBD1. The CDR3 covers 12 residues. Trimming removed 6 bases from V and 6 bases from J; junction bases left unmatched: 7. From germline, CDR1 is SQVTM and CDR2 ANQGSEA. In DNA, the CDR3 is TGCAGCGTCAAGGGGGCGATCCCTGAAGCTTTCTTT. This gives the protein CSVKGAIPEAFF.

The gene calls are TRBV30 and TRBJ1-2; a weak D match, TRBD1 (6 bases). This CDR3 region has 12 residues. Germline CDR1 and CDR2: GTSNPN and SVGIG (reference sequence). V was trimmed by 4 bases and J by 4 bases, leaving 10 bases between them. The CDR3 is CAWTQGTYGYTF. Written as DNA, the CDR3 is TGTGCCTGGACGCAGGGGACCTATGGCTACACCTTC.

The V call is TRBV7-2, the J call TRBJ2-7; a weak D match, TRBD1 (5 bases). V lost 2 bases, J lost 2 bases, and 10 bases lay in between. The CDR3 is made up of 14 amino acids. Germline CDR1 and CDR2: SGHTA and FQGNSA. The CDR3 DNA reads as TGTGCCAGCAGCTTATCGCAGACAGCCTACGAGCAGTACTTC. Amino acid sequence: CASSLSQTAYEQYF.

V usage is TRBV29-1 and J usage is TRBJ1-2, with TRBD1 matching 8 bases. This CDR3 is built from 11 residues. V gave up 7 bases and J gave up 8 bases; unmatched junction bases: 6. Germline CDR1 and CDR2: SQVTM and ANQGSEA. CDR3 sequence (DNA): TGCAGCGGGAGACAGGGGCAGGGCTACACCTTC. Its protein is CSGRQGQGYTF.

DNA of the CDR3: TGTGCCAGCACACGAGTGGCGGGTCTCTATGGCTACACCTTC. Translated: CASTRVAGLYGYTF. The gene calls are TRBV2 and TRBJ1-2; D unclear. The germline CDR1 and CDR2 sequences are SNHLY and FYNNEI. This CDR3 comprises 14 residues. V shed 7 bases and J shed 4 bases, with 16 bases lying between them.

J is TRBJ2-2 and V is TRBV5-1, with 7 bases that match TRBD1. This CDR3 comprises 14 residues. Germline V gene data show CDR1 as SGHRS and CDR2 as YFSETQ. The ends lost 4 bases at V and 6 bases at J; junction bases unmatched: 6. The CDR3 sequence: CASSITGVAGELFF. The CDR3 region has the DNA TGCGCCAGCAGCATCACAGGGGTGGCCGGGGAGCTGTTTTTT.